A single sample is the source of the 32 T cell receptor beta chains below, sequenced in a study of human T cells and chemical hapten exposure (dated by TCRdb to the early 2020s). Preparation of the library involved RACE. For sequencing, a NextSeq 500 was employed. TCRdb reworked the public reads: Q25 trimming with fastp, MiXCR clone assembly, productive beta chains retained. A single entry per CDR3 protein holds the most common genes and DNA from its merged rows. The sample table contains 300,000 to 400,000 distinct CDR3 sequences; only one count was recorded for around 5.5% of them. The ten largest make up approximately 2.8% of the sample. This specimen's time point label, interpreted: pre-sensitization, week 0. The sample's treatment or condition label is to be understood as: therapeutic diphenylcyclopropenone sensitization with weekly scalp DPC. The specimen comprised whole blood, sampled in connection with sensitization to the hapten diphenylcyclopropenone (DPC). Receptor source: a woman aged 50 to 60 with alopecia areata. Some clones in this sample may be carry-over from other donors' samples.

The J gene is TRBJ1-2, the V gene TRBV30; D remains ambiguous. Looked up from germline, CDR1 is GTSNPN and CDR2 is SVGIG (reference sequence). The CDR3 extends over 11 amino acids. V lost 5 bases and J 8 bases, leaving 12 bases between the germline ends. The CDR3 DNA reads TGTGCCTGGGAATGGGGTTACGGCTACACCTTC. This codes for CAWEWGYGYTF. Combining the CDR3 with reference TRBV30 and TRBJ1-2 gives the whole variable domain SQTIHQWPATLVQPVGSPLSLECTVEGTSNPNLYWYRQAAGRGLQLLFYSVGIGQISSEVPQNLSASRPQDRQFILSSKKLLLSDSGFYLCAWEWGYGYTFGSGTRLTVV.

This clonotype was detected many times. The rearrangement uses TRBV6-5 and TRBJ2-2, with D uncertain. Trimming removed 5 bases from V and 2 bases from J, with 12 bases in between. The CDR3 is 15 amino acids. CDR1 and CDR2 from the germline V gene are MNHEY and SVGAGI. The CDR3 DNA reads TGTGCCAGCAGTGCCCATCCCTTAAACACCGGGGAGCTGTTTTTT. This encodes CASSAHPLNTGELFF.

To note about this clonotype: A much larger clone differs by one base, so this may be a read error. CDR3 region: CSAREGLVGGRTGELFF. The CDR3 nucleotides read TGCAGTGCTAGAGAGGGACTAGTGGGAGGCCGCACCGGGGAGCTGTTTTTT. This chain connects TRBV20-1 to TRBJ2-2, with 8 bases fitting TRBD2. The V gene end was trimmed by 0 bases and the J gene end by 4 bases; junction bases not matched to a gene: 10. In germline, CDR1 is DFQATT, CDR2 SNEGSKA (reference sequence). The CDR3 totals 17 residues.

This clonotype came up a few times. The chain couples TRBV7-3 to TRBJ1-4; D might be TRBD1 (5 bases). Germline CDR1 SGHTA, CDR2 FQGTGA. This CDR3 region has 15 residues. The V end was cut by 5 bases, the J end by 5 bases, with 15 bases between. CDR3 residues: CASSPSGGRNEKLFF. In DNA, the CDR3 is TGTGCCAGCAGCCCCTCCGGGGGTAGGAATGAAAAACTGTTTTTT.

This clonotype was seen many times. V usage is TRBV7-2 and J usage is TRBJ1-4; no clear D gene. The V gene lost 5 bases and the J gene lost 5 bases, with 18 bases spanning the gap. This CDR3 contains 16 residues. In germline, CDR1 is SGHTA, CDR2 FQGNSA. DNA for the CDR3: TGTGCCAGCAGCCCCTTTGGGCGGGCCCGAAATGAAAAACTGTTTTTT. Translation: CASSPFGRARNEKLFF.

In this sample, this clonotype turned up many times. The CDR3 sequence: CASSLGYSGAQYEQFF. In nucleotides, the CDR3 is TGTGCCAGCAGCTTAGGTTATAGTGGGGCACAATATGAGCAGTTCTTC. V and J are TRBV7-6 and TRBJ2-1, with D perhaps matching TRBD1 (5 bases). Trimming pared 1 base from V and 8 bases from J, leaving 18 bases between. Per germline, CDR1 SGHVS and CDR2 FNYEAQ. The CDR3 is 16 amino acids.

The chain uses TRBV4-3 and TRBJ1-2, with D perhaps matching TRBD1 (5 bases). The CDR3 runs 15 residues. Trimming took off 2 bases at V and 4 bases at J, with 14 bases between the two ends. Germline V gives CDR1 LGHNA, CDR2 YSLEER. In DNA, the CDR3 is TGCGCCAGCAGCCAACTTGGCAGGGCCATCTATGGCTACACCTTC. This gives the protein CASSQLGRAIYGYTF.

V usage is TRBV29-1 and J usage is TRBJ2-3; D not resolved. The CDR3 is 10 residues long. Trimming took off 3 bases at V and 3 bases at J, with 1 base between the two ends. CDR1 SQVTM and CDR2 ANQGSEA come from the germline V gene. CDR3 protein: CSVDTDTQYF. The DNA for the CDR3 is TGCAGCGTTGATACAGATACGCAGTATTTT.

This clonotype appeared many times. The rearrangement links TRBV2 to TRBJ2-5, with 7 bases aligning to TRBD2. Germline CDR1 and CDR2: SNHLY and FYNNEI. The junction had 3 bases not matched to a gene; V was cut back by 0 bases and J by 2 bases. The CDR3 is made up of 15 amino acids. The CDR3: CASSEALANQETQYF. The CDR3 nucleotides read TGTGCCAGCAGTGAAGCACTAGCGAATCAAGAGACCCAGTACTTC.

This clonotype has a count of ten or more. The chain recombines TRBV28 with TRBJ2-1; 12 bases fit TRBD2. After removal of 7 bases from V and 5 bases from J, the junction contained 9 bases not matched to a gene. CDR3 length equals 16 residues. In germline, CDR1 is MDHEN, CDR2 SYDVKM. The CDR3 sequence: CASTSPLAGGNNEQFF. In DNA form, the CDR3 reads TGTGCCAGCACCTCCCCACTAGCGGGAGGCAACAATGAGCAGTTCTTC.

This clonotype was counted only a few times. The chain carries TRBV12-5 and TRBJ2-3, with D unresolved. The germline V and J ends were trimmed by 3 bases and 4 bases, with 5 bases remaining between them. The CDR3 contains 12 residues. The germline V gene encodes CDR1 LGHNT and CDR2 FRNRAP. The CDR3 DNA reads TGTGCTAGTGGTTTATCTTCAGATACGCAGTATTTT. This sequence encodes CASGLSSDTQYF.

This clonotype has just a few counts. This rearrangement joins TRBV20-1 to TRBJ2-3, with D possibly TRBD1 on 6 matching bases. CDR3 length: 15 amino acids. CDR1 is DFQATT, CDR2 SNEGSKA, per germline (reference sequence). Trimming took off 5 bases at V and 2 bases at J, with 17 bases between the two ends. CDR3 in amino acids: CSAESGTRITDTQYF. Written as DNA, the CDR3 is TGCAGTGCTGAATCCGGGACAAGGATCACAGATACGCAGTATTTT.

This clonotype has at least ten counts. The CDR3 protein is CSVTQAPEAFF. The CDR3 coding sequence is TGCAGCGTTACACAGGCACCTGAAGCTTTCTTT. The chain carries TRBV29-1 and TRBJ1-1; a possible D gene is TRBD1 (5 bases). The ends were cut back, 5 bases at V and 6 bases at J, with 10 bases in the middle. This CDR3 region has 11 residues. Germline V CDR1 and CDR2: SQVTM, ANQGSEA.

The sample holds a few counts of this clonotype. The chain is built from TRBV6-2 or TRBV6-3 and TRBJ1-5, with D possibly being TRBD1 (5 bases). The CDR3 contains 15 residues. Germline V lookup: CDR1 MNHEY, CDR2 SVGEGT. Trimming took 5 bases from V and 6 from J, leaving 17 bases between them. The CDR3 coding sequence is TGTGCCAGCAGTGTTCTCGGGGGACGTGGTCAGCCCCAGCATTTT. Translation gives CASSVLGGRGQPQHF.

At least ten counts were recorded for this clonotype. CDR3 sequence: CASSSKDRVEQYF. The CDR3 DNA is TGTGCCAGCAGTTCCAAGGACAGGGTCGAGCAGTACTTC. The genes are TRBV7-9 and TRBJ2-7, with 8 nucleotides matching TRBD1. Per the germline V gene, CDR1 is SEHNR and CDR2 is FQNEAQ (reference sequence). CDR3 length equals 13 residues. The trim removed 6 bases at V and 6 bases at J, leaving 7 bases unmatched.

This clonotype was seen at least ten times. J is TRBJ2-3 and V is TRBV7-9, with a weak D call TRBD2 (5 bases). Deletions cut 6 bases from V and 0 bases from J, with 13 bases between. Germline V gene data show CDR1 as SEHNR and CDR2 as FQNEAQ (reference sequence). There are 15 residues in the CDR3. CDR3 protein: CASSNLASSTDTQYF. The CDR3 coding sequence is TGTGCCAGCAGTAATCTAGCTTCCAGCACAGATACGCAGTATTTT.

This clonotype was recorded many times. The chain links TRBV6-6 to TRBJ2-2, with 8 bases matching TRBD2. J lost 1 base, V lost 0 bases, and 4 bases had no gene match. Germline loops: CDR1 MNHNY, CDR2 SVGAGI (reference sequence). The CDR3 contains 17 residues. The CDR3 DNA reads TGTGCCAGCAGTTACTCGAAACTAGCGGAGAACACCGGGGAGCTGTTTTTT. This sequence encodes CASSYSKLAENTGELFF.

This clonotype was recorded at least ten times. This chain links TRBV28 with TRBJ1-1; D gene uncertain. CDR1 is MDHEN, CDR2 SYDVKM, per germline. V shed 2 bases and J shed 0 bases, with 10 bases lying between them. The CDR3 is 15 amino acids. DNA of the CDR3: TGTGCCAGCAGTTTAGGGTACCCAATGAACACTGAAGCTTTCTTT. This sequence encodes CASSLGYPMNTEAFF.

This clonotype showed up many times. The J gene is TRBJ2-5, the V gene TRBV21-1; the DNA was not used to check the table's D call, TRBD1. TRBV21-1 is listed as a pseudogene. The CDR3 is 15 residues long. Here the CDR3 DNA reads TGTGCCAGCAGCAAAGCCGGGACACTCCAAGAGACCCAGTACTTC. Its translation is CASSKAGTLQETQYF.

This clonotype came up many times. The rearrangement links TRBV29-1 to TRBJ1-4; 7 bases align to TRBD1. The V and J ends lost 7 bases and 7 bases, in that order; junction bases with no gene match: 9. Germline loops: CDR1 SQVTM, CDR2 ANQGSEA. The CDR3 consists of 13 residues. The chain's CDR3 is CSAQGGLSEKLFF. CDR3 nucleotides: TGCAGCGCTCAGGGGGGTCTTTCTGAAAAACTGTTTTTT.

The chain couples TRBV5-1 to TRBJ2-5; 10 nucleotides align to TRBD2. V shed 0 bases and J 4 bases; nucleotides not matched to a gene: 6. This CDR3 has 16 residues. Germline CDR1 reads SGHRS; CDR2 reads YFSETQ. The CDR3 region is CASSLALSGGAETQYF. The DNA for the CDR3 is TGCGCCAGCAGCTTGGCCCTCAGCGGGGGGGCAGAGACCCAGTACTTC.

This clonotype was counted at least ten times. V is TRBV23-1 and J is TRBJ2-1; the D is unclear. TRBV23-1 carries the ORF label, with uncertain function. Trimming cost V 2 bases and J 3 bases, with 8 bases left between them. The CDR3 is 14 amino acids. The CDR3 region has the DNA TGCGCCAGCAGTCAAGGGGAAGGCTACAATGAGCAGTTCTTC. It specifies CASSQGEGYNEQFF.

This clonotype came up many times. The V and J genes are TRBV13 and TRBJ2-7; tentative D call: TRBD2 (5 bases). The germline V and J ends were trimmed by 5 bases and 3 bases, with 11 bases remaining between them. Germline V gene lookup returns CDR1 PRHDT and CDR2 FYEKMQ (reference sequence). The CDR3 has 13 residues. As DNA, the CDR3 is TGTGCCAGCAGCCTCGGGGTCCTCTACGAGCAGTACTTC. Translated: CASSLGVLYEQYF.

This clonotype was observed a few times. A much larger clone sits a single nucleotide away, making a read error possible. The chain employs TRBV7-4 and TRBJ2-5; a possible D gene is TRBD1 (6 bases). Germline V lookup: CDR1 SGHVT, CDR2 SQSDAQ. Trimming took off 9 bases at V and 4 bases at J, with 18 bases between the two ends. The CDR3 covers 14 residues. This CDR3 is CARSRWGRSETQYF. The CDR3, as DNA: TGTGCCAGATCCCGGTGGGGGCGGTCAGAGACCCAGTACTTC.

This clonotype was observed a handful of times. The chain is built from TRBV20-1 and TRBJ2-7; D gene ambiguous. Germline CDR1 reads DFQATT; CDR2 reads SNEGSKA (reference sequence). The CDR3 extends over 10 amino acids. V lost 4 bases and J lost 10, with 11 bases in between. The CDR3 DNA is TGCAGTGCTATCTTGAATCTACAGTACTTC. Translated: CSAILNLQYF.

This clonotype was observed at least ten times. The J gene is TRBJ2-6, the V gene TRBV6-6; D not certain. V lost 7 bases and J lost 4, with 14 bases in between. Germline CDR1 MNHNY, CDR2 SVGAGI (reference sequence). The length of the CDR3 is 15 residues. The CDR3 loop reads CASTPLRRGANVLTF. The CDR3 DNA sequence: TGTGCCAGCACCCCACTTCGGCGGGGGGCCAACGTCCTGACTTTC.

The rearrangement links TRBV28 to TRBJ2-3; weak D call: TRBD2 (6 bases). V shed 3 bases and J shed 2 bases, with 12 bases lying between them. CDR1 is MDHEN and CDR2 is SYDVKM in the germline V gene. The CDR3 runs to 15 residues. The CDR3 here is CASSFGGALTDTQYF. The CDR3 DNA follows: TGTGCCAGCAGTTTCGGCGGGGCCCTCACAGATACGCAGTATTTT. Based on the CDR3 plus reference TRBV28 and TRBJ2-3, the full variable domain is DVKVTQSSRYLVKRTGEKVFLECVQDMDHENMFWYRQDPGLGLRLIYFSYDVKMKEKGDIPEGYSVSREKKERFSLILESASTNQTSMYLCASSFGGALTDTQYFGPGTRLTVL.

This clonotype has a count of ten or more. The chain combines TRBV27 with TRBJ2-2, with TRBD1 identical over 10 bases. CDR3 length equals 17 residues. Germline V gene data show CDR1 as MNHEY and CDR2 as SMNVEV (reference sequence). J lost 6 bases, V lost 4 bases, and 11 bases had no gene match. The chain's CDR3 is CASSSIRTGGAPGELFF. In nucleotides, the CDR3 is TGTGCCAGCAGTTCAATTCGGACAGGGGGTGCGCCCGGGGAGCTGTTTTTT.

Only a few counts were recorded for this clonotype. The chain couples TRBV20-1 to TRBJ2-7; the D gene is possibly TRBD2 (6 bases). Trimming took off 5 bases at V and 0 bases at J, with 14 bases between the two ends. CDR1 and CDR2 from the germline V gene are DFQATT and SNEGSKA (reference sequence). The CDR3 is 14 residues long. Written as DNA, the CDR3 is TGCAGTGCTCTCCGGGACGGGAGCTCCTACGAGCAGTACTTC. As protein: CSALRDGSSYEQYF.

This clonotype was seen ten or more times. The CDR3 protein is CASTPDRPFYNEQFF. The CDR3 bases are TGTGCCAGCACCCCCGACAGACCCTTTTACAATGAGCAGTTCTTC. The gene calls are TRBV14 and TRBJ2-1; the D gene is possibly TRBD1 (5 bases). The CDR3 has 15 amino acids. Germline CDR1 and CDR2: SGHDN and FVKESK. The V end was cut by 7 bases, the J end by 4 bases, with 17 bases between.

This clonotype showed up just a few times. The CDR3 sequence is CASGLVPLLGYGYTF. The CDR3 region has the DNA TGTGCTAGTGGTTTGGTACCCCTCTTAGGGTATGGCTACACCTTC. This chain links TRBV12-5 with TRBJ1-2; no definite D call. The CDR3 length is 15 residues. The ends were cut back, 0 bases at V and 5 bases at J, with 13 bases in the middle. Germline V CDR1 and CDR2: LGHNT, FRNRAP.

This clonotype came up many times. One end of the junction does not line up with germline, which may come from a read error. The CDR3 DNA sequence: TGTGCCAGCAGTTTAGGACTGTCTAGCACAGATACGCAGTATTTT. As protein: CASSLGLSSTDTQYF. The genes are TRBV7-6 and TRBJ2-3; D is perhaps TRBD2 (5 bases). The CDR3 covers 15 residues. The germline V gene has CDR1 SGHVS and CDR2 FNYEAQ.